The rows below give T cell receptor beta chains drawn from one sample of a study of blood T cell repertoires in COVID-19. TCRdb keeps only in-frame clones here, not all; method: immunoSEQ multiplex PCR. The sample has roughly 300,000 clones, more than 70% seen once; the top ten hold about 8%. Sequencing was done on a sample of peripheral blood. The receptors originated from a woman in her forties or fifties who had recovered from COVID-19. Each CDR3 is given with its conserved first and last residue. The D gene is left open where the match is weak. Size values are once, few and many counts, or a class for expanded clones, and some rows have none.

d_call clone_size j_call v_call cdr3_nt cdr3_aa
. once TRBJ2-5 TRBV24-1 TGTGCCACCAGTGACGCGAACCAAGAGACCCAGTACTTC CATSDANQETQYF
. . TRBJ2-2 TRBV7-2 TGTGCCAGCAGCTTAGCGGGGCAGGCGAACACCGGGGAGCTGTTTTTT CASSLAGQANTGELFF
TRBD2 . TRBJ2-3 TRBV27 TGTGCCAGCAGTTCCCTCCGGGGGGGCATGTCAGATACGCAGTATTTT CASSSLRGGMSDTQYF
TRBD2 . TRBJ2-3 TRBV7-8 TGTGCCAGCAGCTTAGGTGATAGCGGGGGGCCGTATACGCAGTATTTT CASSLGDSGGPYTQYF
TRBD2 . TRBJ2-7 TRBV6-2/TRBV6-3 TGTGCCAGCAGTTTGAGGGGTCGGCTAGCGGGGACCTACGAGCAGTACTTC CASSLRGRLAGTYEQYF
. . TRBJ1-1 TRBV29-1 TGCAGCGGGACAACCCAGAACACTGAAGCTTTCTTT CSGTTQNTEAFF
. . TRBJ1-4 TRBV3-1/TRBV3-2 TGTGCCAGCAGGCCTACTGGAGGGGCTTTAGACGAAAAACTGTTTTTT CASRPTGGALDEKLFF
. once TRBJ1-5 TRBV28 TGTGCCAGCAGTTTTGAGTATCAGCCCCAGCATTTT CASSFEYQPQHF
TRBD2 . TRBJ2-5 TRBV6-5 TGTGCCAGCAGCTCACGGGGGACTAGTGTGGAGACCCAGTACTTC CASSSRGTSVETQYF
TRBD1 . TRBJ2-7 TRBV19 TGTGCCAGTAGTATCCGGACAGGGGCCTACGAGCAGTACTTC CASSIRTGAYEQYF
TRBD2 . TRBJ2-1 TRBV3-1/TRBV3-2 TGTGCCAGCAGCCCTATTAATCCTCTGGCGGGGGGCTACAATGAGCAGTTCTTC CASSPINPLAGGYNEQFF
. . TRBJ1-2 TRBV18 TGTGCCAGCTCACCACCGAAAAAGGGAGTAAACTATGGCTACACCTTC CASSPPKKGVNYGYTF
TRBD1 . TRBJ1-2 TRBV28 TGTGCCAGCACCTTGACAGGGAGATATGCTAACTATGGCTACACCTTC CASTLTGRYANYGYTF
TRBD2 . TRBJ2-1 TRBV11-3 TGTGCCAGCAGCCAGCGGGGTGGGAGAAATTTTAATGAGCAGTTCTTC CASSQRGGRNFNEQFF
. . TRBJ2-3 TRBV27 TGTGCCAGCAGACCCCAAGGACAGGATAGGGGGCGGGGTACGCAGTATTTT CASRPQGQDRGRGTQYF
. once TRBJ1-5 TRBV19 TGTGCCACCCCGCGGCGGCATTTCAACGGTCAGCCCCAGCATTTT CATPRRHFNGQPQHF
. . TRBJ1-2 TRBV2 TGTGCCAGCAGTGAATCGGGGGCGCCGGGGGGGTCCGCATATGGCTACACCTTC CASSESGAPGGSAYGYTF
. . TRBJ1-3 TRBV6-1 TGTGCCAGCAGTGATGGCCGCTCTGGAAACACCATATATTTT CASSDGRSGNTIYF
TRBD1 . TRBJ2-4 TRBV7-9 TGTGCCAGCAGCTTAGGGACAGGGGGAGTTTCAGCCAAAAACATTCAGTACTTC CASSLGTGGVSAKNIQYF
TRBD2 . TRBJ2-1 TRBV19 TGTGCCAGTAGCACCCCGGGTAGCGGGAGAAGCTATGAGCAGTTCTTC CASSTPGSGRSYEQFF
. . TRBJ1-1 TRBV30 TGTGCCTGGAGTGTACGAGGGAAGTTTGCTGAAGCTTTCTTT CAWSVRGKFAEAFF
. once TRBJ1-1 TRBV5-1 TGCGCCAGCAGGGACACCGTTGAAGCTTTCTTT CASRDTVEAFF